One sample yielded the 7 T cell receptor beta chains listed below, sequenced in a study of early T cells in non-severe SARS-CoV-2 infection. TCRdb reprocessed the 5' RACE reads via MiXCR and lists one record per CDR3 protein. The data contain 70,000 to 90,000 distinct CDR3 sequences, more than 9% of them seen just once; the ten biggest clones take up around 7.5%. The sequences come from whole blood, collected at baseline. These receptors were collected from an adult who was a healthcare worker with PCR-confirmed SARS-CoV-2 infection or an uninfected control (not recorded which).

This clonotype has more than one count but fewer than ten. The chain couples TRBV7-3 to TRBJ1-6, with D possibly TRBD1 on 5 matching bases. Germline loops: CDR1 SGHTA, CDR2 FQGTGA. The CDR3 totals 15 residues. Trimming left V 2 bases short and J 7 bases short, with 12 bases between. CDR3 nucleotides: TGTGCCAGCAGCTTACGGCAGGGTGGCAATTCACCCCTCCACTTT. Its translation: CASSLRQGGNSPLHF.

The chain recombines TRBV11-2 with TRBJ2-1; D not certain. V was clipped by 5 bases and J by 5 bases, with 19 bases between them. Germline V gives CDR1 SGHAT, CDR2 FQNNGV. CDR3 length: 16 amino acids. CDR3 nucleotide sequence: TGTGCCAGCAGCCCCGAGTTAGCCAATCGCAACAATGAGCAGTTCTTC. It specifies CASSPELANRNNEQFF.

The CDR3 reads CASSYSIRRGSSYNEQFF. The CDR3 DNA reads TGTGCCAGCAGTTACTCGATTAGGAGGGGCAGCTCCTACAATGAGCAGTTCTTC. This chain joins TRBV6-2 or TRBV6-3 and TRBJ2-1; weak D call: TRBD2 (6 bases). The CDR3 totals 18 residues. The germline gives CDR1 MNHEY, CDR2 SVGEGT. Trimming removed 0 bases from V and 0 bases from J, with 15 bases in between.

V is TRBV27 and J is TRBJ1-1, with a tentative D call TRBD1 (6 bases). This CDR3 has 15 amino acids. Per the germline V gene, CDR1 is MNHEY and CDR2 is SMNVEV (reference sequence). V shed 4 bases and J shed 0 bases, with 12 bases lying between them. CDR3 bases: TGTGCCAGCAGTTCCAACAGGGTCATGAACACTGAAGCTTTCTTT. It yields the protein CASSSNRVMNTEAFF.

This clonotype has a handful of counts. The J gene is TRBJ1-5, the V gene TRBV24-1; D is possibly TRBD1 (5 bases). Germline CDR1 reads KGHDR; CDR2 reads SFDVKD. The CDR3 length is 12 residues. Trimming removed 2 bases at V and 9 bases at J, with 7 bases between. CDR3 loop: CATSDSRGPQHF. DNA for the CDR3: TGTGCCACCAGTGATTCAAGGGGGCCCCAGCATTTT.

This clonotype was found many times. The gene calls are TRBV28 and TRBJ2-1; 11 nucleotides align to TRBD2. J was trimmed by 15 bases and V by 5 bases; bases with no gene match: 9. Germline-derived CDR1 and CDR2 are MDHEN and SYDVKM. There are 13 residues in the CDR3. DNA of the CDR3: TGTGCCAGCAGTACTAGCGGGAGAACTTCCCCGTTCTTC. This translates into CASSTSGRTSPFF.

The rearrangement joins TRBV2 to TRBJ2-3; D uncertain. The CDR3 has 16 amino acids. The ends were cut back, 2 bases at V and 0 bases at J, with 12 bases in the middle. The germline gives CDR1 SNHLY, CDR2 FYNNEI. CDR3 sequence reads: CASSELLSASTDTQYF. Here the CDR3 DNA reads TGTGCCAGCAGTGAATTGTTAAGCGCCAGCACAGATACGCAGTATTTT.